This T cell receptor (beta chain) was recorded in a study of blood T cell repertoires in COVID-19. About the research overall: Samples came from the United States, Italy and Spain, spanning acute and convalescent COVID-19. PBMCs, B-cell-depleted T cells, or T cells were the source of the cDNA or gDNA that made up the material.

The CDR3 is made up of 14 amino acids. The junction had 2 bases not matched to a gene; V was cut back by 2 bases and J by 2 bases. Per germline, CDR1 ENHRY and CDR2 SYGVKD. Authors' processing steps: Reference gene primer amplification gave nucleated cell count estimates. Only in-frame clones appear in the TCRdb table, and some are missing; sequencing was by immunoSEQ multiplex PCR. The DNA gave D and trimming, while V, J and clone size come from that table. The table has some 87,000 clones, about 90% seen once. A Seattle source enrolled patients during active infection and followed them longitudinally.

The sequenced sample consisted of peripheral blood. The chain has TRBV10-3 and TRBJ2-5; 7 bases fit TRBD1. This receptor was obtained from a human donor with COVID-19, enrolled during active disease. The donor label of this sample is uncertain. As DNA, the CDR3 is TGTGCCATCAGTGAGAGGGGGCCGCAAGAGACCCAGTACTTC. As protein: CAISERGPQETQYF.